These 20 T cell receptor beta chains share one sample of origin, sequenced in a study of beta chain features in type 1 diabetes. Notes on the study in general: TCRB CDR3s were moderately but significantly shorter in Type 1 diabetes patients in all four CD4+ subsets.

Antigens of these TCRs are unknown. As every portion of the isolated RNA was reverse transcribed, the sequencing read expressed TCRB transcripts. Assay: immunoSEQ multiplex PCR; the TCRdb copy retains only in-frame clones and omits some. The sample gives 300,000 or so clones, roughly 14% of which show up once; over 0.014% is in the top ten. The sequencing sample was made of naive CD4+ T cells from blood. The source of these receptors is a woman between 18 and 30 years old with type 1 diabetes.

This clone was found a few times. J is TRBJ1-1 and V is TRBV5-1; 9 bases are a match to TRBD1. The J segment lost 5 bases and the V segment lost 0 bases, leaving 11 bases of the junction unmatched. In germline, CDR1 is SGHRS, CDR2 YFSETQ. The CDR3 consists of 17 residues. As DNA, the CDR3 is TGCGCCAGCAGCTTGGGGGGGACAGGGCTTAGTCGGACTGAAGCTTTCTTT. Translation: CASSLGGTGLSRTEAFF.

The gene calls are TRBV19 and TRBJ2-3, with D tentatively TRBD2 (6 bases). The CDR3 extends over 14 amino acids. CDR1 is LNHDA and CDR2 is SQIVND in the germline V gene (reference sequence). Trimming removed 8 bases at V and 2 bases at J, with 14 bases between. The CDR3 nucleotides read TGTGCCAGTTTCGGCGGGGCGGCCACAGATACGCAGTATTTT. The encoded protein is CASFGGAATDTQYF.

The genes are TRBV28 and TRBJ2-3; D remains unclear. The CDR3 has 12 residues. Deletions cut 3 bases from V and 4 bases from J, with 5 bases between. Germline V gene sequence: CDR1 MDHEN, CDR2 SYDVKM. CDR3 in DNA: TGTGCCAGCAGTTTCTATCCAGATACGCAGTATTTT. Its translation is CASSFYPDTQYF.

This clone was seen a handful of times. V usage is TRBV15 and J usage is TRBJ2-2; TRBD2 might be the D (5 bases). The CDR3 extends over 18 amino acids. Per germline, CDR1 LNHNV and CDR2 YYDKDF (reference sequence). Trimming pared 0 bases from V and 2 bases from J, leaving 16 bases between. CDR3 in amino acids: CATSRDPGWAANTGELFF. CDR3 sequence (DNA): TGTGCCACCAGCAGAGATCCGGGGTGGGCCGCTAACACCGGGGAGCTGTTTTTT.

This clone was seen a few times. The chain uses TRBV5-6 and TRBJ1-4, with TRBD1 as a possible D gene (5 bases). The germline CDR1 and CDR2 sequences are SGHDT and YYEEEE. Trimming left V 3 bases short and J 3 bases short, with 9 bases between. The length of the CDR3 is 14 residues. CDR3 nucleotide sequence: TGTGCCAGCAGCTCGCCCAGGGCTAATGAAAAACTGTTTTTT. This sequence encodes CASSSPRANEKLFF.

This clone was picked up a small number of times. This specimen includes other DNA sequences encoding the same CDR3. This rearrangement joins TRBV9 to TRBJ2-6, with 9 bases fitting TRBD1. CDR3 length: 16 amino acids. With V trimmed by 2 bases and J by 4 bases, 4 bases remained unmatched. Per the germline V gene, CDR1 is SGDLS and CDR2 is YYNGEE. CDR3 sequence reads: CASSVNRGLGANVLTF. The CDR3 DNA sequence: TGTGCCAGCAGCGTTAACAGGGGGCTCGGGGCCAACGTCCTGACTTTC. Complete variable domain (other parts from reference TRBV9 and TRBJ2-6): DSGVTQTPKHLITATGQRVTLRCSPRSGDLSVYWYQQSLDQGLQFLIQYYNGEERAKGNILERFSAQQFPDLHSELNLSSLELGDSALYFCASSVNRGLGANVLTFGAGSRLTVL.

The chain joins TRBV11-3 to TRBJ2-5, with 9 bases identical to TRBD1. V shed 2 bases and J 1 base; nucleotides not matched to a gene: 5. The CDR3 covers 16 residues. Looked up from germline, CDR1 is SGHNT and CDR2 is YENEEA. The CDR3 region is CASSLWDRDPQETQYF. In nucleotides, the CDR3 is TGTGCCAGCAGCTTATGGGACAGGGACCCCCAAGAGACCCAGTACTTC.

This clone has a handful of counts. CDR3 loop: CASSLDVAEQFF. The CDR3 DNA is TGTGCCAGCAGCTTAGATGTGGCAGAGCAGTTCTTC. The chain carries TRBV7-2 and TRBJ2-1, with D unresolved. The CDR3 is made up of 12 amino acids. V was trimmed by 1 base and J by 10 bases, leaving 8 bases between them. Germline V gene data show CDR1 as SGHTA and CDR2 as FQGNSA.

The chain recombines TRBV5-1 with TRBJ2-5; D might be TRBD1 (6 bases). Looked up from germline, CDR1 is SGHRS and CDR2 is YFSETQ. Trimming took 4 bases from V and 1 from J, leaving 11 bases between them. The CDR3 consists of 14 residues. The CDR3 coding sequence is TGCGCCAGCAGCCCACAGACAGGCCAAGAGACCCAGTACTTC. Its protein product is CASSPQTGQETQYF.

As to this clone: A junction end diverges from the germline sequence, so it may reflect a read error. The chain carries TRBV7-9 and TRBJ1-5, with TRBD1 matching 9 bases. The CDR3 is made up of 12 amino acids. Germline CDR1 is SEHNR and CDR2 is FQNEAQ (reference sequence). As DNA, the CDR3 is TGTGCCAGCAGCGGCGGGACAGGGTCCGTTCGGTTT. Its protein product is CASSGGTGSVRF.

This rearrangement joins TRBV5-4 to TRBJ2-3, with TRBD1 matching 7 bases. This CDR3 spans 14 amino acids. Germline V gene sequence: CDR1 SGHNT, CDR2 YYREEE (reference sequence). V lost 6 bases to trimming and J lost 2 bases; unmatched junction nucleotides: 6. CDR3 sequence: CASTMDRTTDTQYF. The DNA of the CDR3 is TGTGCCAGCACCATGGACAGGACCACAGATACGCAGTATTTT.

V is TRBV10-3 and J is TRBJ1-2; TRBD1 agrees at 8 bases. After removal of 0 bases from V and 5 bases from J, the junction contained 2 bases not matched to a gene. This CDR3 contains 14 residues. Germline V gene lookup returns CDR1 ENHRY and CDR2 SYGVKD. The CDR3 DNA reads as TGTGCCATCAGTGAGTCCCGGACAGGGTATGGCTACACCTTC. Its protein is CAISESRTGYGYTF.

This chain uses TRBV15 with TRBJ1-1; 9 bases fit TRBD1. The CDR3 loop spans 15 amino acids. Germline-derived CDR1 and CDR2 are LNHNV and YYDKDF (reference sequence). J gave up 6 bases and V 8 bases, and 13 bases lay outside the gene matches. CDR3 residues: CATAPAGQGRAEAFF. CDR3 in DNA: TGTGCCACCGCTCCCGCGGGACAGGGTAGGGCTGAAGCTTTCTTT.

This clone has just a few counts. V gene TRBV4-1 combines with J gene TRBJ1-1, with a possible D match to TRBD1 (5 bases). Germline CDR1 MGHRA, CDR2 YSYEKL. Trimming took off 1 base at V and 4 bases at J, with 16 bases between the two ends. The CDR3 spans 16 residues. The CDR3 here is CASSQAGDSFGTEAFF. CDR3 nucleotides: TGCGCCAGCAGCCAAGCCGGGGACTCCTTCGGCACTGAAGCTTTCTTT.

This clone was counted only a few times. The genes are TRBV6-5 and TRBJ1-1, with no clear D. CDR1 and CDR2 (germline): MNHEY, SVGAGI. The V and J ends lost 6 bases and 1 base respectively, with 9 bases between them. CDR3 length equals 13 residues. The CDR3 sequence is CASRRIPNTEAFF. CDR3 bases: TGTGCCAGCAGGAGGATTCCGAACACTGAAGCTTTCTTT.

Comments on this clone: The same CDR3 is also encoded by other DNA sequences in this sample. The rearrangement links TRBV27 to TRBJ1-2, with TRBD1 matching 10 bases. V was pared by 4 bases and J by 4 bases, with 3 bases of the junction left unmatched. The CDR3 extends over 14 amino acids. CDR1 is MNHEY and CDR2 is SMNVEV in the germline V gene (reference sequence). CDR3 sequence: CASSSRTGGYGYTF. The CDR3 DNA reads TGTGCCAGCAGTTCCCGGACAGGGGGCTATGGCTACACCTTC.

CDR3 region: CAIRGQSNYGYTF. The CDR3, as DNA: TGTGCCATCAGAGGACAGTCTAACTATGGCTACACCTTC. The V and J genes are TRBV10-3 and TRBJ1-2; TRBD1 is a possible D gene (6 bases). With 6 bases removed from V and 0 bases from J, the gap between germline ends came to 8 bases. The germline V gene encodes CDR1 ENHRY and CDR2 SYGVKD. This CDR3 comprises 13 residues.

The V call is TRBV18, the J call TRBJ2-1, with 7 bases fitting TRBD2. The CDR3 has 16 residues. The trim removed 1 base at V and 2 bases at J, leaving 5 bases unmatched. CDR1 and CDR2 (germline): KGHSH, LQKENI. The DNA of the CDR3 is TGTGCCAGCTCACCACGTACGGGAGGTGCCTACAATGAGCAGTTCTTC. Residues: CASSPRTGGAYNEQFF.

This clone was seen a handful of times. This rearrangement joins TRBV25-1 to TRBJ2-5, with 8 bases identical to TRBD2. This CDR3 has 14 residues. The V gene's germline CDR1 is MGHDK and CDR2 SYGVNS. Trimming removed 3 bases from V and 5 bases from J; junction bases left unmatched: 5. Here the CDR3 reads CASSDGGAGETQYF. In nucleotides, the CDR3 is TGTGCCAGCAGTGACGGGGGGGCAGGGGAGACCCAGTACTTC. Drawing the rest from reference TRBV25-1 and TRBJ2-5, the complete variable domain is EADIYQTPRYLVIGTGKKITLECSQTMGHDKMYWYQQDPGMELHLIHYSYGVNSTEKGDLSSESTVSRIRTEHFPLTLESARPSHTSQYLCASSDGGAGETQYFGPGTRLLVL.

This chain links TRBV6-5 with TRBJ2-7; D may be TRBD2 (6 bases). Trimming left V 2 bases short and J 5 bases short, with 16 bases between. In germline, CDR1 is MNHEY, CDR2 SVGAGI. CDR3 length equals 15 residues. The CDR3 DNA reads as TGTGCCAGCAGTTACGGGGGAGGCCCGCGGAACGAGCAGTACTTC. It encodes CASSYGGGPRNEQYF.